This is a list of T cell receptor beta chains from one sample in a study of CD8 T cells in Susac syndrome. TCRdb processed the immunoSEQ multiplex PCR reads anew with MiXCR; each CDR3 protein has one entry. The data contain some 110,000 distinct CDR3 sequences, 85% to 95% of them singletons. The sample consisted of CD4+ T cells from PBMCs. These receptors were obtained from a human donor with multiple sclerosis. Each CDR3 is given with its conserved first and last residue. Fields, in order: CDR3 DNA, CDR3 protein, D gene, J gene, V gene, clone size. D genes are given only for firm matches. A clone size is listed for some rows: how often the clone was seen (once, few, many), or a class if it is expanded.

TGTGCCAGCAGCCTCCAGACAGGGACCGAGCAGTACTTC CASSLQTGTEQYF TRBD1 TRBJ2-7 TRBV14 NA
TGCAGTGCTGTGGCCGGGACTAGGGCCTCTGGGGCCAACGTCCTGACTTTC CSAVAGTRASGANVLTF TRBD2 TRBJ2-6 TRBV20-1 NA
TGTGCCAGCAGCTTAGGGTCTAGCGGCACAGATACGCAGTATTTT CASSLGSSGTDTQYF NA TRBJ2-3 TRBV7-9 NA
TGCGCCAGCAGCCAAGTTGGGGCCCGGTCGGGCTACAATGAGCAGTTCTTC CASSQVGARSGYNEQFF NA TRBJ2-1 TRBV4-1 once
TGTGCCAGTATCGATTCGGTGAACACCGGGGAGCTGTTTTTT CASIDSVNTGELFF NA TRBJ2-2 TRBV19 NA
TGCGCCAGCAGCTTAGAGGGACCGCTCCAAGAGACCCAGTACTTC CASSLEGPLQETQYF NA TRBJ2-5 TRBV5-1 NA
TGTGCCAGCAGCACTAGGGATAGCAATCAGCCCCAGCATTTT CASSTRDSNQPQHF NA TRBJ1-5 TRBV12-3/TRBV12-4 NA
TGTGCCAGCAGCTGGCAGGATCAGCCCCAGCATTTT CASSWQDQPQHF NA TRBJ1-5 TRBV5-6 once
TGTGCCAGCAGCCTCGCGGGACAGGGGTTCGGGGAGACCCAGTACTTC CASSLAGQGFGETQYF TRBD1 TRBJ2-5 TRBV3-1 NA
TGTGCCAGTAGTGAAAAGGACAGGGCCTCCTATGGCTACACCTTC CASSEKDRASYGYTF TRBD1 TRBJ1-2 TRBV19 NA
TGTGCCAGCTCACCACGGCAGGTAGATAGCACAGATACGCAGTATTTT CASSPRQVDSTDTQYF NA TRBJ2-3 TRBV18 NA
TGCAGTGCGTATGTACGGGGGGGCGCCGACACCGGGGAGCTGGTTTTT CSAYVRGGADTGELVF TRBD2 TRBJ2-2 TRBV20-1 NA